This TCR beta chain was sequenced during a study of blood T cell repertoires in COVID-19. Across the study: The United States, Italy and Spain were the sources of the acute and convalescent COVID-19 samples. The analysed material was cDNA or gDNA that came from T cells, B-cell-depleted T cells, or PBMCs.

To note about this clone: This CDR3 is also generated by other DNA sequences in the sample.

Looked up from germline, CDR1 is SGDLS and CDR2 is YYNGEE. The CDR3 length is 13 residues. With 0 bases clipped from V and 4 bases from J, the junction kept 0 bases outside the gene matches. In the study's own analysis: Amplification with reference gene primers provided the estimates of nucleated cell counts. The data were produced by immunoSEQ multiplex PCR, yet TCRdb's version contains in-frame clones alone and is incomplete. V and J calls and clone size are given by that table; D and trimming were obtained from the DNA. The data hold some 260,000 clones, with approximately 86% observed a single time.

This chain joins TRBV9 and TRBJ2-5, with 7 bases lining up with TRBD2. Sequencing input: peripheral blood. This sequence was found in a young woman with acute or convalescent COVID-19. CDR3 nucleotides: TGTGCCAGCAGCGTAGGCGGGGGAGAGACCCAGTACTTC. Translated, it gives CASSVGGGETQYF.